This T cell receptor (beta chain) emerged from a study of blood T cell repertoires in COVID-19. The overall study: T cells, B-cell-depleted T cells, or PBMCs provided the cDNA or gDNA that served as material.

The CDR3 length is 15 residues. The V end was cut by 6 bases, the J end by 2 bases, with 15 bases between. The germline CDR1 and CDR2 sequences are LNHDA and SQIVND (reference sequence). TCRdb's table, derived via immunoSEQ multiplex PCR, lists solely in-frame clones and lacks some. The table has roughly 250,000 clones, over 80% seen once; the top ten hold 1.5%. This chain connects TRBV19 to TRBJ2-3, with D possibly matching TRBD2 (6 bases). The receptor comes from a woman between 35 and 50 years old who had recovered from COVID-19. The sequencing input was peripheral blood. In nucleotides, the CDR3 is TGTGCCAGTAGAACGTGGGGGGAAGCCACAGATACGCAGTATTTT. Its translation: CASRTWGEATDTQYF.